This is a list of T cell receptor beta chains from one sample in a study of siplizumab effects on memory and regulatory T cells. The method was immunoSEQ multiplex PCR; TCRdb's version includes in-frame clones alone and lacks a portion of them. The table lists 50,000 to 55,000 clones, 95% to 98% of them singletons, with roughly 0.6% in the top ten. Sequences were obtained from naive CD4+ T cells sorted from blood. Every receptor here comes from a human donor in good health. Both conserved end residues are part of each CDR3. D genes are given only for firm matches. Only some rows state a clone size, as once, few, many or a class for expanded clones.

cdr3_length | clone_size | d_call | j_call | v_call | cdr3_aa | cdr3_nt
12 | NA | NA | TRBJ1-3 | TRBV7-9 | CASSLQWDTIYF | TGTGCCAGCAGCTTACAATGGGACACCATATATTTT
14 | NA | NA | TRBJ2-3 | TRBV5-1 | CASSFPSGTDTQYF | TGCGCCAGCAGCTTCCCTAGCGGCACAGATACGCAGTATTTT
15 | NA | TRBD1 | TRBJ2-1 | TRBV7-3 | CASSSRTGGKNEQFF | TGTGCCAGCAGCTCGAGGACAGGGGGGAAGAATGAGCAGTTCTTC
13 | NA | NA | TRBJ2-3 | TRBV6-5 | CASSYSLGGTQYF | TGTGCCAGCAGTTACTCGTTAGGGGGTACGCAGTATTTT
11 | NA | NA | TRBJ1-1 | TRBV19 | CASKSWTEAFF | TGTGCCAGTAAAAGTTGGACTGAAGCTTTCTTT
13 | NA | NA | TRBJ2-3 | TRBV19 | CASSISKSDTQYF | TGTGCCAGTAGTATTTCCAAGTCGGATACGCAGTATTTT
14 | NA | TRBD2 | TRBJ2-5 | TRBV5-1 | CASSLREGLETQYF | TGCGCCAGCAGCTTGAGGGAGGGCCTGGAGACCCAGTACTTC
15 | NA | TRBD2 | TRBJ2-2 | TRBV5-4 | CASRSGTRNTGELFF | TGTGCCAGCAGATCCGGGACTAGGAACACCGGGGAGCTGTTTTTT
17 | NA | TRBD1 | TRBJ1-1 | TRBV7-9 | CASSLGQGTILGTEAFF | TGTGCCAGCAGCTTAGGACAGGGGACGATTTTGGGCACTGAAGCTTTCTTT
13 | NA | NA | TRBJ1-1 | TRBV15 | CATSRGGYTEAFF | TGTGCCACCAGCAGAGGCGGGTACACTGAAGCTTTCTTT
19 | NA | TRBD1 | TRBJ1-1 | TRBV11-3 | CASSLRSGQGASSYTEAFF | TGTGCCAGCAGCTTAAGATCTGGGCAGGGGGCATCGTCGTACACTGAAGCTTTCTTT
15 | NA | NA | TRBJ2-7 | TRBV7-9 | CASSHHSGTGYEQYF | TGTGCCAGCAGCCACCATAGCGGGACAGGCTACGAGCAGTACTTC
14 | NA | NA | TRBJ2-2 | TRBV7-2 | CASSQRGSSGELFF | TGTGCCAGCAGCCAACGGGGGAGTTCCGGGGAGCTGTTTTTT
13 | NA | NA | TRBJ1-3 | TRBV19 | CASSMGVRDTIYF | TGTGCCAGTAGTATGGGAGTCCGCGACACCATATATTTT
15 | NA | NA | TRBJ1-5 | TRBV6-6 | CASSYSSGGNQPQHF | TGTGCCAGCAGTTACTCGAGCGGGGGCAATCAGCCCCAGCATTTT
14 | once | TRBD1 | TRBJ1-1 | TRBV18 | CASSPRQGNTEAFF | TGTGCCAGCTCACCCCGACAGGGGAACACTGAAGCTTTCTTT
18 | NA | NA | TRBJ2-4 | TRBV4-1 | CASSQDLGQRRAKNIQYF | TGCGCCAGCAGCCAAGATTTAGGGCAGCGGAGGGCCAAAAACATTCAGTACTTC
13 | NA | TRBD1 | TRBJ1-2 | TRBV5-4 | CASRPRQGGSYTF | TGTGCCAGCAGACCCAGACAGGGTGGTAGCTACACCTTC
17 | NA | TRBD2 | TRBJ2-3 | TRBV5-7 | CASSPGGGGRATDTQYF | TGTGCCAGCAGCCCGGGGGGGGGTGGCAGGGCGACAGATACGCAGTATTTT
15 | NA | TRBD1 | TRBJ2-7 | TRBV5-5 | CASSLLDRGSHEQYF | TGTGCCAGCAGCTTGTTGGACAGGGGGTCGCACGAGCAGTACTTC
15 | NA | TRBD1 | TRBJ1-2 | TRBV18 | CASSPAGQLFYGYTF | TGTGCCAGCTCACCTGCGGGACAGTTGTTCTATGGCTACACCTTC
15 | NA | TRBD1 | TRBJ2-2 | TRBV19 | CASSSKQGTTGELFF | TGTGCCAGTAGTTCCAAACAGGGGACAACCGGGGAGCTGTTTTTT
11 | NA | NA | TRBJ1-1 | TRBV6-5 | CASSRNTEAFF | TGTGCCAGCAGTAGGAACACTGAAGCTTTCTTT
13 | NA | NA | TRBJ2-5 | TRBV18 | CASSPPDQETQYF | TGTGCCAGCTCACCACCGGATCAAGAGACCCAGTACTTC
13 | NA | NA | TRBJ2-1 | TRBV4-3 | CASSQGNYNEQFF | TGCGCCAGCAGCCAAGGGAACTACAATGAGCAGTTCTTC
14 | NA | TRBD1 | TRBJ1-6 | TRBV7-3 | CASSSQGRESPLHF | TGTGCCAGCAGCTCACAGGGGAGGGAATCACCCCTCCACTTT
15 | NA | NA | TRBJ1-2 | TRBV5-5 | CASSFLVSVGKGYTF | TGTGCCAGCAGCTTTTTAGTTTCCGTGGGGAAGGGCTACACCTTC
14 | NA | NA | TRBJ1-6 | TRBV2 | CASRSQARDSPLHF | TGTGCCAGCAGGTCACAAGCGAGGGATTCACCCCTCCACTTT
16 | NA | NA | TRBJ2-5 | TRBV21-1 | CASSKGLSGTGETQYF | TGTGCCAGCAGCAAAGGTCTAAGCGGGACTGGGGAGACCCAGTACTTC
16 | NA | TRBD2 | TRBJ2-1 | TRBV7-2 | CASSLGGLAGYNEQFF | TGTGCCAGCAGCTTAGGAGGTCTAGCGGGGTACAATGAGCAGTTCTTC
12 | NA | NA | TRBJ2-6 | TRBV30 | CAWSSGANVLTF | TGTGCCTGGAGCTCTGGGGCCAACGTCCTGACTTTC
14 | NA | TRBD1 | TRBJ2-2 | TRBV9 | CASSMTGVPGELFF | TGTGCCAGCAGCATGACAGGGGTTCCCGGGGAGCTGTTTTTT
15 | NA | NA | TRBJ2-3 | TRBV19 | CASSISAGGTDTQYF | TGTGCCAGTAGTATTTCTGCAGGGGGGACAGATACGCAGTATTTT
17 | NA | TRBD2 | TRBJ2-1 | TRBV10-3 | CAISPLAGAGSGPEQFF | TGTGCCATCAGCCCACTAGCGGGAGCTGGGTCAGGTCCTGAGCAGTTCTTC
13 | NA | NA | TRBJ2-3 | TRBV28 | CASSPRSPDTQYF | TGTGCCAGCAGCCCACGTAGTCCAGATACGCAGTATTTT
16 | NA | TRBD2 | TRBJ2-1 | TRBV14 | CASRLSGLAERGEQFF | TGTGCCAGCAGACTATCGGGACTAGCGGAAAGGGGAGAGCAGTTCTTC
11 | NA | NA | TRBJ1-2 | TRBV25-1 | CASRGAHGYTF | TGTGCCAGCCGGGGGGCACATGGCTACACCTTC
14 | NA | NA | TRBJ1-1 | TRBV18 | CASAEQGANTEAFF | TGTGCCAGCGCCGAACAGGGAGCGAACACTGAAGCTTTCTTT
15 | NA | TRBD1 | TRBJ1-2 | TRBV9 | CASSPGDRGSYGYTF | TGTGCCAGCAGCCCAGGGGACAGGGGCTCCTATGGCTACACCTTC
13 | NA | NA | TRBJ1-5 | TRBV27 | CASGRYSNQPQHF | TGTGCCAGCGGACGGTATAGCAATCAGCCCCAGCATTTT
12 | NA | NA | TRBJ1-5 | TRBV9 | CASGRGNQPQHF | TGTGCCAGTGGGCGCGGCAATCAGCCCCAGCATTTT